These 20 T cell receptor beta chains share one sample of origin, sequenced in a study of cytomegalovirus exposure and HLA in healthy donors. Use of 60 Vbeta and 13 Jbeta primers characterized the PCR. The assay was immunoSEQ multiplex PCR, and TCRdb's table has in-frame clones only and misses some. This sample has about 60,000 clones, with 70% to 85% found just once. The sample taken for sequencing was PBMCs. All receptors come from a man aged 25 to 45 in good health and CMV-seronegative.

The gene calls are TRBV19 and TRBJ2-1; D possibly corresponds to TRBD2 (6 bases). V was shortened by 4 bases and J by 9 bases, with 10 bases between the two germline ends. The germline gives CDR1 LNHDA, CDR2 SQIVND (reference sequence). The CDR3 runs 12 residues. The CDR3 coding sequence is TGTGCCAGTAGTAGCGGGAACACTGAGCAGTTCTTC. This sequence encodes CASSSGNTEQFF.

This clone was counted a single time. The gene calls are TRBV7-9 and TRBJ1-1; 12 positions agree with TRBD1. Germline V gene lookup returns CDR1 SEHNR and CDR2 FQNEAQ (reference sequence). The V and J ends lost 2 bases and 3 bases, in that order; junction bases with no gene match: 7. The CDR3 consists of 17 residues. The CDR3 bases are TGTGCCAGCAGCTTATATGGGACAGGGGGCGTTGACACTGAAGCTTTCTTT. Amino acid sequence: CASSLYGTGGVDTEAFF.

V gene TRBV4-1 combines with J gene TRBJ2-1; no reliable D call. This CDR3 is built from 16 residues. Germline V gene sequence: CDR1 MGHRA, CDR2 YSYEKL. V lost 1 base to trimming and J lost 3 bases, with 13 bases between them. Here the CDR3 DNA reads TGCGCCAGCAGCCAAGGGTTGGCGGAATACTACAATGAGCAGTTCTTC. This sequence encodes CASSQGLAEYYNEQFF.

CDR3 nucleotide sequence: TGTGCCAGCAGAGCCGGGACAGTGGGTGATCAGCCCCAGCATTTT. Translating gives CASRAGTVGDQPQHF. This rearrangement joins TRBV6-5 to TRBJ1-5, with TRBD1 matching over 7 bases. Germline V gene sequence: CDR1 MNHEY, CDR2 SVGAGI. The ends lost 6 bases at V and 5 bases at J; junction bases unmatched: 10. The CDR3 loop spans 15 amino acids.

This clone was picked up one time. The rearrangement uses TRBV19 and TRBJ1-1; D is possibly TRBD1 (5 bases). V gave up 3 bases and J gave up 1 base, with 18 bases separating them. Germline lookup yields CDR1 LNHDA and CDR2 SQIVND (reference sequence). The CDR3 is 17 amino acids. The CDR3 spells CASSIAQGIAPNTEAFF. The CDR3 coding sequence is TGTGCCAGTAGTATTGCCCAGGGAATCGCCCCGAACACTGAAGCTTTCTTT.

This clone appeared a few times. The chain couples TRBV4-1 to TRBJ1-1, with TRBD1 as a possible D gene (6 bases). Trimming shortened V by 4 bases and J by 0 bases, and 18 bases separated the two germline ends. The CDR3 covers 17 residues. Germline CDR1 is MGHRA and CDR2 is YSYEKL. This CDR3 is CASSRVGQRTMNTEAFF. The CDR3 DNA reads as TGCGCCAGCAGCCGGGTAGGACAGCGAACTATGAACACTGAAGCTTTCTTT.

The V gene is TRBV5-1, the J gene TRBJ1-5; D may be TRBD1 (5 bases). Trimming took off 2 bases at V and 6 bases at J, with 9 bases between the two ends. The CDR3 has 13 amino acids. Germline assignment: CDR1 SGHRS and CDR2 YFSETQ. DNA of the CDR3: TGCGCCAGCAGCTTTTGGGGCGGTCAGCCCCAGCATTTT. It yields the protein CASSFWGGQPQHF.

The chain employs TRBV29-1 and TRBJ2-7, with a weak D call TRBD1 (5 bases). The V gene's germline CDR1 is SQVTM and CDR2 ANQGSEA. Trimming removed 4 bases at V and 11 bases at J, with 18 bases between. The CDR3 is 12 residues long. In DNA form, the CDR3 reads TGCAGCGTTGTCGTCCAGGGATCTTCGGAGTACTTC. It encodes CSVVVQGSSEYF.

Of note for this clone: A junction boundary mismatches the germline segment, possibly from a read error. This chain connects TRBV29-1 to TRBJ1-5; D not resolved. CDR3 length equals 9 residues. The germline CDR1 and CDR2 sequences are SQVTM and ANQGSEA. CDR3 protein: CSVERSGGF. For the CDR3, the DNA is TGCAGCGTTGAGCGTTCAGGTGGTTTT.

This clone was counted a single time. The chain has TRBV4-2 and TRBJ1-1; D is uncertain. Trimming took 4 bases from V and 2 from J, leaving 8 bases between them. Germline V gene lookup returns CDR1 LGHNA and CDR2 YNFKEQ. This CDR3 region has 13 residues. The CDR3 nucleotides read TGTGCCAGCAGCCGGGAGGGAAACACTGAAGCTTTCTTT. Translation: CASSREGNTEAFF.

The chain couples TRBV7-9 to TRBJ1-6, with D maybe TRBD1 (5 bases). Deletions cut 7 bases from V and 7 bases from J, with 17 bases between. CDR1 and CDR2 (germline): SEHNR, FQNEAQ (reference sequence). This CDR3 comprises 15 residues. The CDR3 spells CASIDDSGLNSPLHF. The CDR3 coding sequence is TGTGCCAGCATCGACGACTCAGGGCTCAATTCACCCCTCCACTTT.

The V call is TRBV5-4, the J call TRBJ2-3, with TRBD2 matching over 9 bases. The V segment lost 1 base and the J segment 3 bases; nucleotides outside the gene matches: 6. The CDR3 loop spans 16 amino acids. The germline V gene encodes CDR1 SGHNT and CDR2 YYREEE (reference sequence). The CDR3 spells CASSLRLAGNTDTQYF. The CDR3 DNA reads as TGTGCCAGCAGCTTGAGGCTAGCGGGAAATACAGATACGCAGTATTTT.

The genes are TRBV7-8 and TRBJ2-3, with 14 bases lining up with TRBD2. CDR1 and CDR2 from the germline V gene are SGHVS and FQNEAQ. J was trimmed by 2 bases and V by 2 bases; bases with no gene match: 9. The CDR3 length is 19 residues. CDR3 protein: CASSLSLTSGRVNTDTQYF. CDR3 sequence (DNA): TGTGCCAGCAGCTTATCATTGACTAGCGGGAGGGTCAACACAGATACGCAGTATTTT.

The chain employs TRBV9 and TRBJ2-7, with TRBD2 as a possible D gene (7 bases). The V gene lost 0 bases and the J gene lost 5 bases, with 9 bases spanning the gap. Germline CDR1 SGDLS, CDR2 YYNGEE. The CDR3 has 13 residues. Here the CDR3 reads CASSVEGGDEQYF. CDR3 nucleotides: TGTGCCAGCAGCGTAGAGGGGGGGGACGAGCAGTACTTC. Based on the CDR3 plus reference TRBV9 and TRBJ2-7, the full variable domain is DSGVTQTPKHLITATGQRVTLRCSPRSGDLSVYWYQQSLDQGLQFLIQYYNGEERAKGNILERFSAQQFPDLHSELNLSSLELGDSALYFCASSVEGGDEQYFGPGTRLTVT.

The rearrangement links TRBV5-6 to TRBJ2-3, with 12 bases aligning to TRBD2. The junction had 9 bases not matched to a gene; V was cut back by 5 bases and J by 5 bases. Germline CDR1 reads SGHDT; CDR2 reads YYEEEE. There are 16 residues in the CDR3. DNA for the CDR3: TGTGCCAGCAGTTACCTAGCGGGAGGGCCGGTAGATACGCAGTATTTT. This translates into CASSYLAGGPVDTQYF.

CDR3 protein: CASSRRDSRYNEQFF. The DNA for the CDR3 is TGTGCCAGCAGCCGCAGGGACAGCCGGTACAATGAGCAGTTCTTC. The chain is built from TRBV7-2 and TRBJ2-1; 7 bases are shared with TRBD1. CDR1 is SGHTA and CDR2 is FQGNSA in the germline V gene. The V segment lost 5 bases and the J segment 4 bases; nucleotides outside the gene matches: 8. The CDR3 is made up of 15 amino acids.

Concerning this clone: The sample contains more than one DNA sequence encoding this CDR3. The chain combines TRBV7-8 with TRBJ2-6, with 8 bases fitting TRBD2. CDR1 is SGHVS and CDR2 is FQNEAQ in the germline V gene. CDR3 length: 19 amino acids. With V trimmed by 2 bases and J by 4 bases, 13 bases remained unmatched. Here the CDR3 reads CASSLSPPSGSSGANVLTF. The CDR3 nucleotides are TGTGCCAGCAGCTTATCCCCGCCGAGCGGGAGTTCCGGGGCCAACGTCCTGACTTTC.

The CDR3 spells CASSFSLTGEKLFF. DNA of the CDR3: TGCGCCAGCAGCTTCAGTCTTACAGGGGAAAAACTGTTTTTT. The chain joins TRBV5-1 to TRBJ1-4; a possible D gene is TRBD1 (6 bases). Germline loops: CDR1 SGHRS, CDR2 YFSETQ. The ends were cut back, 2 bases at V and 8 bases at J, with 13 bases in the middle. This CDR3 region has 14 residues.

The chain links TRBV10-3 to TRBJ1-1; D possibly corresponds to TRBD1 (5 bases). Germline-derived CDR1 and CDR2 are ENHRY and SYGVKD. CDR3 length: 14 residues. V shed 2 bases and J shed 1 base, with 8 bases lying between them. This CDR3 is CAISENQGNTEAFF. In DNA form, the CDR3 reads TGTGCCATCAGTGAGAACCAGGGGAACACTGAAGCTTTCTTT.

This chain connects TRBV19 to TRBJ1-2, with 7 positions matching TRBD1. Germline V gene sequence: CDR1 LNHDA, CDR2 SQIVND (reference sequence). Trimming removed 6 bases from V and 4 bases from J; junction bases left unmatched: 5. CDR3 length: 13 residues. DNA of the CDR3: TGTGCCAGTAGCGACAGGGCAAGCTATGGCTACACCTTC. It codes for CASSDRASYGYTF.